This record concerns one T cell receptor beta chain sequence. What it recognizes is unknown. The CDR3 covers 14 residues. Trimming took off 6 bases at V and 2 bases at J, with 11 bases between the two ends. Germline V gene lookup returns CDR1 MDHEN and CDR2 SYDVKM. The sample belongs to a study of shared clonotypes between healthy human individuals. For the study at large: Each donor's CD4 naive and CD4 memory cells filled three plates apiece, CD8 naive two, and CD8 memory one. Study results and limitations: Roughly 4.6% of naive CD4 clonotypes were common to a handful of donors.

At deep level, the assay was performed. This table comes from immunoSEQ multiplex PCR, and its TCRdb copy is limited to in-frame clones, with some not included. The sample has approximately 2,000,000 clones, roughly 92% seen once. The sequenced material came from naive CD4+ T cells from PBMCs. Subset described: CD45RA+ positively selected. The V and J genes are TRBV28 and TRBJ2-4; D is unclear. The sequence was obtained from a young man in good health. Some clones in this sample may be carry-over from other donors' samples. CDR3 sequence: CASSHGTTKNIQYF. The CDR3, as DNA: TGTGCCAGCAGCCATGGAACTACCAAAAACATTCAGTACTTC. Using reference TRBV28 and TRBJ2-4 for the parts outside the CDR3, the full variable domain is DVKVTQSSRYLVKRTGEKVFLECVQDMDHENMFWYRQDPGLGLRLIYFSYDVKMKEKGDIPEGYSVSREKKERFSLILESASTNQTSMYLCASSHGTTKNIQYFGAGTRLSVL.